This T cell receptor beta chain derives from a study of immune cell composition in non-small cell lung cancer. A note on this clone: Its antigen is as yet unknown.

General study findings and limits: Squamous carcinomas (roughly 80%) more often had tumour-associated clones >0.5% than adenocarcinomas (33%). Lung squamous cell carcinoma tumours had significantly higher top 10 clone scores and productive clonality than lung adenocarcinoma.

Germline lookup yields CDR1 MDHEN and CDR2 SYDVKM. V was pared by 2 bases and J by 13 bases, with 5 bases of the junction left unmatched. The CDR3 totals 12 residues. The protocol was immunoSEQ multiplex PCR, while the TCRdb copy is restricted to in-frame clones and leaves out a portion. The sample lists around 11,000 clones; about 60% were seen once. Frozen unsorted single-cell suspensions supplied the genomic DNA. The sequenced sample was lung tumor tissue. The source of this sequence is a human donor with non-small cell lung cancer. The chain recombines TRBV28 with TRBJ2-1, with TRBD1 matching over 7 bases. CDR3 DNA: TGTGCCAGCAGTTTACTAAGACAGGGACAGTTCTTC. Translating it yields CASSLLRQGQFF. Variable domain in full (rest from reference TRBV28 and TRBJ2-1): DVKVTQSSRYLVKRTGEKVFLECVQDMDHENMFWYRQDPGLGLRLIYFSYDVKMKEKGDIPEGYSVSREKKERFSLILESASTNQTSMYLCASSLLRQGQFFGPGTRLTVL.